These 19 T cell receptor beta chains were sequenced from one sample in a study of neurological immune-mediated disorders. This sample's time point: longitudinal time-point 2. TCRdb passed the 5' RACE reads through MiXCR, listing each CDR3 protein once. The table shows around 50,000 distinct CDR3 sequences, with around 13% occurring only once. The sample comprised PBMCs. The receptors were sampled from a male donor with HTLV-1-associated myelopathy (HAM/TSP).

This clonotype was counted at least ten times. The chain uses TRBV5-5 and TRBJ1-5; tentatively, D is TRBD1 (6 bases). Between the trimmed V and J ends, which lost 4 bases and 4 bases, there was a span of 12 bases. Germline V gene lookup returns CDR1 SGHKS and CDR2 YYEKEE (reference sequence). This CDR3 is built from 14 residues. The CDR3 spells CASSARTANQPQHF. The CDR3 bases are TGTGCCAGCAGCGCCCGGACAGCGAATCAGCCCCAGCATTTT.

This clonotype was picked up many times. The chain couples TRBV20-1 to TRBJ2-1, with TRBD2 identical over 8 bases. The trim removed 0 bases at V and 4 bases at J, leaving 26 bases unmatched. The CDR3 is 22 amino acids. Germline lookup yields CDR1 DFQATT and CDR2 SNEGSKA (reference sequence). The CDR3 sequence is CSAREPLNRDSGELGRYNEQFF. CDR3 coding DNA: TGCAGTGCTAGAGAGCCCCTTAACCGTGATAGCGGGGAACTCGGGCGATACAATGAGCAGTTCTTC.

This clonotype was found many times. The chain employs TRBV7-6 and TRBJ2-5, with TRBD1 matching 8 bases. Germline CDR1 is SGHVS and CDR2 is FNYEAQ. This CDR3 is built from 16 residues. The V segment lost 4 bases and the J segment 3 bases; nucleotides outside the gene matches: 10. CDR3 amino acids: CASSSRTGSSKETQYF. Written as DNA, the CDR3 is TGTGCCAGCAGCTCCCGGACAGGGTCCTCCAAAGAGACCCAGTACTTC.

This clonotype was detected ten times or more. This chain uses TRBV6-6 with TRBJ1-6; tentatively, D is TRBD1 (5 bases). With 6 bases removed from V and 8 bases from J, the gap between germline ends came to 14 bases. The CDR3 contains 14 residues. Per the germline V gene, CDR1 is MNHNY and CDR2 is SVGAGI (reference sequence). In DNA, the CDR3 is TGTGCCAGCAGCCGAATAGGGGCGGATTCACCCCTCCACTTT. Encoded protein: CASSRIGADSPLHF.

This clonotype has at least ten counts. This chain uses TRBV11-2 with TRBJ1-2; D is perhaps TRBD1 (6 bases). V lost 1 base and J 0 bases, leaving 12 bases between the germline ends. The CDR3 covers 16 residues. Germline V CDR1 and CDR2: SGHAT, FQNNGV. The CDR3 region has the DNA TGTGCCAGCAGCTTAGTCCCAACAGGGCCTAACTATGGCTACACCTTC. Translated, it gives CASSLVPTGPNYGYTF.

This clonotype was seen ten or more times. The rearrangement joins TRBV10-3 to TRBJ2-2; 13 bases fit TRBD2. This CDR3 spans 16 amino acids. With V trimmed by 10 bases and J by 5 bases, 10 bases remained unmatched. The V gene's germline CDR1 is ENHRY and CDR2 SYGVKD. In DNA, the CDR3 is TGTGCCACCCGGACTAGCGGGGGATCGGGGACCGGGGAGCTGTTTTTT. Its translation is CATRTSGGSGTGELFF.

Note on this clonotype: Given a much more abundant clone one base away, this may be a read error. The chain combines TRBV6-5 with TRBJ2-3; the match to TRBD2 covers 11 bases. The germline V gene has CDR1 MNHEY and CDR2 SVGAGI. Unmatched junction bases numbered 9, after V lost 10 bases and J lost 3 bases. The CDR3 sequence is 15 residues long. CDR3 region: CATTLAGGSTDTQYF. The CDR3 region has the DNA TGTGCCACCACCTTAGCGGGGGGGTCGACAGATACGCAGTATTTT.

This clonotype was counted at least ten times. The chain is built from TRBV11-3 and TRBJ2-3; D is ambiguous. CDR1 is SGHNT and CDR2 is YENEEA in the germline V gene. Trimming took off 0 bases at V and 6 bases at J, with 7 bases between the two ends. The CDR3 totals 13 residues. The CDR3 is CASSLDRKDTQYF. As DNA, the CDR3 is TGTGCCAGCAGCTTAGATCGGAAGGATACGCAGTATTTT. The whole variable domain, filled in from reference TRBV11-3 and TRBJ2-3, reads EAGVVQSPRYKIIEKKQPVAFWCNPISGHNTLYWYLQNLGQGPELLIRYENEEAVDDSQLPKDRFSAERLKGVDSTLKIQPAELGDSAVYLCASSLDRKDTQYFGPGTRLTVL.

This clonotype was observed at least ten times. The chain joins TRBV9 to TRBJ1-3; a weak D match, TRBD1 (6 bases). Germline V gene sequence: CDR1 SGDLS, CDR2 YYNGEE. CDR3 length: 16 residues. V was trimmed by 0 bases and J by 3 bases, leaving 13 bases between them. The CDR3 DNA reads TGTGCCAGCAGCGTAGAGCCCCGGGGGCTTGGAAACACCATATATTTT. Encoded protein: CASSVEPRGLGNTIYF.

The table lists this clonotype with many counts. V and J are TRBV6-5 and TRBJ1-1; tentative D call: TRBD1 (6 bases). The CDR3 runs to 16 residues. V shed 6 bases and J shed 1 base, with 18 bases lying between them. The V gene's germline CDR1 is MNHEY and CDR2 SVGAGI. The CDR3 loop is CASSGQFGVGNTEAFF. For the CDR3, the DNA is TGTGCCAGCAGCGGACAGTTCGGGGTTGGGAACACTGAAGCTTTCTTT.

This clonotype was seen many times. The chain employs TRBV24-1 and TRBJ2-1; tentatively, D is TRBD2 (5 bases). V lost 4 bases, J lost 1 base, and 10 bases lay in between. There are 15 residues in the CDR3. Per the germline V gene, CDR1 is KGHDR and CDR2 is SFDVKD. CDR3 coding DNA: TGTGCCACCAGTGACCGGGGTAGATCCTACAATGAGCAGTTCTTC. Translation gives CATSDRGRSYNEQFF.

This clonotype was seen repeatedly, ten times or more. The gene calls are TRBV6-6 and TRBJ1-2, with D possibly TRBD1 on 6 matching bases. The V end lost 7 bases, the J end lost 4 bases, and 28 bases lay between the germline ends. The CDR3 contains 18 residues. CDR1 is MNHNY and CDR2 is SVGAGI in the germline V gene (reference sequence). The CDR3 nucleotides are TGTGCCAGCATCTCCTCCGGGACAACCACCCTCAGGGGCTATGGCTACACCTTC. Encoded protein: CASISSGTTTLRGYGYTF.

V gene TRBV5-1 combines with J gene TRBJ2-1; D is perhaps TRBD2 (7 bases). CDR3 size: 14 residues. Germline CDR1 and CDR2: SGHRS and YFSETQ. Deletions cut 0 bases from V and 7 bases from J, with 11 bases between. CDR3 region: CASSLARGRNEQFF. CDR3 sequence (DNA): TGCGCCAGCAGCTTGGCGCGGGGGCGGAATGAGCAGTTCTTC.

As for this clonotype: The DNA is left out, because the CDR3 cannot be placed on it with certainty; the CDR3 is given as TCRdb lists it. The chain joins TRBV5-5 to TRBJ1-3; TRBD1, the table's D call, lacks a check against the DNA. Germline CDR1 reads SGHKS; CDR2 reads YYEKEE (reference sequence). The CDR3 has 20 residues if both end residues are counted. This chain's CDR3 is CASSFYICSARTGSGNTIYF.

This clonotype has ten or more counts. The chain couples TRBV20-1 to TRBJ2-7, with D maybe TRBD1 (6 bases). CDR3 size: 16 residues. V was shortened by 3 bases and J by 2 bases, with 20 bases between the two germline ends. Germline V gene lookup returns CDR1 DFQATT and CDR2 SNEGSKA (reference sequence). CDR3 nucleotides: TGCAGTGCTAGTCGTTCCCGGGACACCGCCACCTACGAGCAGTACTTC. This codes for CSASRSRDTATYEQYF.

Comment on this clonotype: This may be a read error: a much more frequent sequence differs by one nucleotide. The chain links TRBV5-6 to TRBJ2-1; D perhaps matches TRBD1 (5 bases). Per the germline V gene, CDR1 is SGHDT and CDR2 is YYEEEE. The CDR3 is made up of 15 amino acids. CDR3 sequence reads: CPSTSRRQSLNVLIF. DNA for the CDR3: TGTCCCAGCACCTCGAGAAGACAGAGCCTCAATGTGTTGATCTTC.

This clonotype was counted many times. V usage is TRBV28 and J usage is TRBJ2-7; TRBD1 aligns across 7 bases. With V trimmed by 3 bases and J by 5 bases, 13 bases remained unmatched. Germline-derived CDR1 and CDR2 are MDHEN and SYDVKM. This CDR3 has 16 residues. The CDR3, as DNA: TGTGCCAGCAGTTTCTCGGGGACAGTTACTTACGACGAGCAGTACTTC. This encodes CASSFSGTVTYDEQYF.

This clonotype was picked up many times. The rearrangement joins TRBV6-2 or TRBV6-3 to TRBJ2-7, with 11 bases matching TRBD2. With V trimmed by 3 bases and J by 6 bases, 7 bases remained unmatched. Per germline, CDR1 MNHEY and CDR2 SVGEGT. The CDR3 runs 15 residues. CDR3 nucleotide sequence: TGTGCCAGCAGTTATGTTGAACTAGCGGGGGTCGAGCAGTACTTC. Translated, it gives CASSYVELAGVEQYF.

This clonotype was observed many times. This chain uses TRBV5-5 with TRBJ1-2; 7 bases are a match to TRBD1. Unmatched junction bases numbered 7, after V lost 4 bases and J lost 4 bases. Germline V gene sequence: CDR1 SGHKS, CDR2 YYEKEE (reference sequence). The CDR3 is 14 amino acids. In DNA, the CDR3 is TGTGCCAGCAGCCCAGGGGACAGAGTCTATGGCTACACCTTC. Translating gives CASSPGDRVYGYTF. The complete variable domain, with remaining parts taken from reference TRBV5-5 and TRBJ1-2, reads DAGVTQSPTHLIKTRGQQVTLRCSPISGHKSVSWYQQVLGQGPQFIFQYYEKEERGRGNFPDRFSARQFPNYSSELNVNALLLGDSALYLCASSPGDRVYGYTFGSGTRLTVV.